The 32 T cell receptor beta chains in this list originate from one sample, sequenced in a study of T cells in tuberculosis. Time point in this sample: new active TB diagnosis, blood taken before or within 7 days of starting treatment. Only in-frame clones appear in the TCRdb table, and some are missing; sequencing was by immunoSEQ multiplex PCR. The repertoire consists of about 33,000 clones, with roughly 94% occurring once and the leading ten covering 7%. This specimen was PBMCs, taken at tuberculosis diagnosis. These receptors all stem from an adult with tuberculosis. Some clones in this sample may be carry-over from other donors' samples.

The chain carries TRBV15 and TRBJ1-3, with D perhaps matching TRBD1 (5 bases). CDR1 LNHNV and CDR2 YYDKDF come from the germline V gene (reference sequence). Trimming removed 0 bases at V and 2 bases at J, with 8 bases between. The CDR3 extends over 15 amino acids. The CDR3 protein is CATSRDRGTGNTIYF. CDR3 coding DNA: TGTGCCACCAGCAGAGATCGGGGGACTGGAAACACCATATATTTT.

The J gene is TRBJ1-3, the V gene TRBV29-1; D unresolved. CDR3 length: 13 amino acids. The ends were cut back, 4 bases at V and 3 bases at J, with 10 bases in the middle. Germline V gene sequence: CDR1 SQVTM, CDR2 ANQGSEA. This CDR3 is CSVAKQNGNTIYF. CDR3 bases: TGCAGCGTTGCAAAACAGAATGGAAACACCATATATTTT.

The gene calls are TRBV14 and TRBJ2-1; TRBD2 matches 11 bases. The CDR3 runs 15 residues. CDR1 SGHDN and CDR2 FVKESK come from the germline V gene. The V and J ends lost 8 bases and 8 bases, in that order; junction bases with no gene match: 11. The CDR3 here is CASHTGTSGLDEQFF. The DNA for the CDR3 is TGTGCCAGCCACACCGGGACTAGCGGTTTGGATGAGCAGTTCTTC.

The table lists this clone with a count of one. The chain joins TRBV7-2 to TRBJ1-2; no clear D gene. The length of the CDR3 is 19 residues. The V gene lost 2 bases and the J gene lost 2 bases, with 24 bases spanning the gap. The germline V gene encodes CDR1 SGHTA and CDR2 FQGNSA. The CDR3 spells CASSLSRPAVGRANYGYTF. The CDR3 nucleotides read TGTGCCAGCAGCTTAAGTAGGCCCGCGGTGGGGAGGGCCAACTATGGCTACACCTTC.

This clone was detected a few times. The chain uses TRBV10-1 and TRBJ2-3, with TRBD2 identical over 13 bases. This CDR3 comprises 16 residues. Trimming cost V 4 bases and J 5 bases; bases outside gene matches: 6. Germline V gene lookup returns CDR1 WNHNN and CDR2 SYGVQD (reference sequence). Here the CDR3 reads CASSGTSGGLIDTQYF. CDR3 sequence (DNA): TGCGCCAGCAGTGGGACTAGCGGGGGTCTCATAGATACGCAGTATTTT.

The V and J genes are TRBV18 and TRBJ1-2; perhaps TRBD1 as D (6 bases). From germline, CDR1 is KGHSH and CDR2 LQKENI. The CDR3 covers 14 residues. Deletions cut 2 bases from V and 2 bases from J, with 9 bases between. The CDR3 loop is CASSPETGNYGYTF. The CDR3 DNA follows: TGTGCCAGCTCACCAGAGACAGGCAACTATGGCTACACCTTC.

The chain carries TRBV29-1 and TRBJ2-2, with D hard to call. The V and J ends lost 2 bases and 2 bases respectively, with 6 bases between them. Germline CDR1 is SQVTM and CDR2 is ANQGSEA. The CDR3 loop spans 13 amino acids. The CDR3 spells CSVEYTNTGELFF. The DNA for the CDR3 is TGCAGCGTTGAATACACAAACACCGGGGAGCTGTTTTTT.

The gene calls are TRBV6-5 and TRBJ1-5; D is unclear. The CDR3 is made up of 13 amino acids. V shed 6 bases and J shed 4 bases, with 10 bases lying between them. Germline V gives CDR1 MNHEY, CDR2 SVGAGI. The CDR3 nucleotides are TGTGCCAGCAGCCCCGCTATAAATCAGCCCCAGCATTTT. Its translation: CASSPAINQPQHF.

The rearrangement links TRBV4-2 to TRBJ2-2; D gene ambiguous. Trimming left V 3 bases short and J 2 bases short, with 16 bases between. Germline V gives CDR1 LGHNA, CDR2 YNFKEQ. The CDR3 runs to 17 residues. The CDR3 sequence: CASSQAGQVHNTGELFF. As DNA, the CDR3 is TGTGCCAGCAGCCAGGCTGGTCAGGTCCATAACACCGGGGAGCTGTTTTTT.

The chain is built from TRBV10-3 and TRBJ2-3; 9 bases agree with TRBD2. CDR1 ENHRY and CDR2 SYGVKD come from the germline V gene. Germline trimming cut 7 bases from V and 3 bases from J; bases unmatched to any gene: 14. The CDR3 sequence is 17 residues long. The CDR3 region is CAIKESAGGPGTDTQYF. The DNA for the CDR3 is TGTGCCATCAAAGAGTCGGCGGGGGGGCCAGGGACAGATACGCAGTATTTT.

The chain has TRBV19 and TRBJ2-1; 8 bases line up with TRBD1. With 3 bases clipped from V and 5 bases from J, the junction kept 9 bases outside the gene matches. The CDR3 is 16 residues long. CDR1 and CDR2 from the germline V gene are LNHDA and SQIVND (reference sequence). The DNA of the CDR3 is TGTGCCAGTAGTATGGTCCCCAGGGGGCTCAACAATGAGCAGTTCTTC. It specifies CASSMVPRGLNNEQFF.

This chain connects TRBV7-2 to TRBJ2-3; 7 bases fit TRBD2. CDR1 is SGHTA and CDR2 is FQGNSA in the germline V gene. V gave up 1 base and J gave up 5 bases; unmatched junction bases: 3. CDR3 length: 14 residues. CDR3 DNA sequence: TGTGCCAGCAGCTTAGGAGCGGGGAGAGATACGCAGTATTTT. Translated, it gives CASSLGAGRDTQYF.

This chain uses TRBV6-1 with TRBJ2-4; 10 nucleotides line up with TRBD2. The germline V gene encodes CDR1 MNHNS and CDR2 SASEGT. Unmatched junction bases numbered 14, after V lost 2 bases and J lost 10 bases. This CDR3 contains 17 residues. The CDR3 loop is CASSETDPFLSGGIQYF. CDR3 bases: TGTGCCAGCAGTGAAACCGACCCGTTCCTTAGCGGGGGGATTCAGTACTTC.

The chain employs TRBV27 and TRBJ2-2, with TRBD2 matching 8 bases. Trimming at V came to 3 bases and at J to 7 bases, leaving 10 bases not matched to a gene. Germline V CDR1 and CDR2: MNHEY, SMNVEV (reference sequence). This CDR3 contains 16 residues. DNA for the CDR3: TGTGCCAGCAGTTTTCTTTCGGGGGGGCCTGGCGGGGAGCTGTTTTTT. Translating gives CASSFLSGGPGGELFF.

V and J are TRBV7-9 and TRBJ2-3; TRBD2 aligns across 10 bases. Germline CDR1 is SEHNR and CDR2 is FQNEAQ (reference sequence). CDR3 length: 14 residues. V was pared by 4 bases and J by 5 bases, with 3 bases of the junction left unmatched. CDR3 region: CASSYSGGLDTQYF. The DNA of the CDR3 is TGTGCCAGCAGCTATAGCGGGGGGTTAGATACGCAGTATTTT.

The chain recombines TRBV5-6 with TRBJ1-5; weak D call: TRBD1 (5 bases). The length of the CDR3 is 15 residues. Germline loops: CDR1 SGHDT, CDR2 YYEEEE. V was clipped by 0 bases and J by 1 base, with 8 bases between them. This chain's CDR3 is CASSLAGVSNQPQHF. The CDR3 DNA reads TGTGCCAGCAGCTTGGCGGGGGTGAGCAATCAGCCCCAGCATTTT.

The chain has TRBV27 and TRBJ1-5; D not resolved. This CDR3 is built from 14 residues. The germline V gene encodes CDR1 MNHEY and CDR2 SMNVEV (reference sequence). Trimming took 3 bases from V and 5 from J, leaving 11 bases between them. CDR3 DNA sequence: TGTGCCAGCAGTTTCCGGGGTGGCGATCAGCCCCAGCATTTT. Protein: CASSFRGGDQPQHF.

This chain uses TRBV11-2 with TRBJ1-2; D is possibly TRBD1 (6 bases). Trimming took 4 bases from V and 3 from J, leaving 21 bases between them. Germline values: CDR1 SGHAT, CDR2 FQNNGV. The CDR3 consists of 17 residues. The CDR3 spells CASSSWPQRKGDYGYTF. Written as DNA, the CDR3 is TGTGCCAGCAGCTCTTGGCCTCAGCGCAAGGGGGACTATGGCTACACCTTC.

The chain is built from TRBV6-4 and TRBJ2-1; TRBD1 aligns across 8 bases. The CDR3 loop spans 15 amino acids. Germline CDR1 is MRHNA and CDR2 is SNTAGT. The ends lost 5 bases at V and 0 bases at J; junction bases unmatched: 3. The CDR3 sequence: CASSRQGSSYNEQFF. In nucleotides, the CDR3 is TGTGCCAGCAGTAGACAGGGGAGCTCCTACAATGAGCAGTTCTTC.

V is TRBV27 and J is TRBJ1-1; possibly TRBD1 for D (6 bases). The germline V and J ends were trimmed by 5 bases and 0 bases, with 19 bases remaining between them. This CDR3 contains 17 residues. The V gene's germline CDR1 is MNHEY and CDR2 SMNVEV (reference sequence). In nucleotides, the CDR3 is TGTGCCAGCAGTCCCCTACAGGGAGAGCCTATGAACACTGAAGCTTTCTTT. Residues: CASSPLQGEPMNTEAFF.

The gene calls are TRBV7-7 and TRBJ2-2; D is ambiguous. This CDR3 has 12 residues. Trimming stripped 5 bases from V and 6 bases from J, with 7 bases between. Germline V gene sequence: CDR1 SSHAT, CDR2 FNYEAQ (reference sequence). This chain's CDR3 is CASSHTAGELFF. The CDR3 bases are TGTGCCAGCAGCCACACAGCCGGGGAGCTGTTTTTT.

Of note for this clone: The sample holds other DNA sequences that translate to the same CDR3. The chain combines TRBV6-5 with TRBJ2-7, with D possibly being TRBD2 (6 bases). Germline V gene lookup returns CDR1 MNHEY and CDR2 SVGAGI. With 1 base removed from V and 3 bases from J, the gap between germline ends came to 7 bases. The CDR3 has 13 amino acids. The CDR3 spells CASSYLGGYEQYF. CDR3 nucleotides: TGTGCCAGCAGTTACTTGGGAGGCTACGAGCAGTACTTC.

This rearrangement joins TRBV19 to TRBJ2-1; 9 positions agree with TRBD1. Germline-derived CDR1 and CDR2 are LNHDA and SQIVND (reference sequence). The CDR3 runs 14 residues. V was pared by 6 bases and J by 4 bases, with 4 bases of the junction left unmatched. CDR3 coding DNA: TGTGCCAGTAGGGGGGACAGGGCGTACAATGAGCAGTTCTTC. Protein: CASRGDRAYNEQFF. The full variable domain, in which reference TRBV19 and TRBJ2-1 provide the parts outside the CDR3, is DGGITQSPKYLFRKEGQNVTLSCEQNLNHDAMYWYRQDPGQGLRLIYYSQIVNDFQKGDIAEGYSVSREKKESFPLTVTSAQKNPTAFYLCASRGDRAYNEQFFGPGTRLTVL.

This CDR3 is CASTGLYSNQPQHF. Written as DNA, the CDR3 is TGTGCCAGTACTGGACTCTATAGCAATCAGCCCCAGCATTTT. The chain joins TRBV19 to TRBJ1-5; D is unclear. Trimming left V 7 bases short and J 0 bases short, with 10 bases between. Germline lookup yields CDR1 LNHDA and CDR2 SQIVND (reference sequence). The CDR3 totals 14 residues. The variable domain in full, completed from reference TRBV19 and TRBJ1-5, reads DGGITQSPKYLFRKEGQNVTLSCEQNLNHDAMYWYRQDPGQGLRLIYYSQIVNDFQKGDIAEGYSVSREKKESFPLTVTSAQKNPTAFYLCASTGLYSNQPQHFGDGTRLSIL.

This clone was found a few times. The V and J genes are TRBV6-1 and TRBJ2-7; 8 nucleotides line up with TRBD1. This CDR3 is 12 amino acids long. In germline, CDR1 is MNHNS, CDR2 SASEGT. The junction had 3 bases not matched to a gene; V was cut back by 8 bases and J by 3 bases. CDR3 DNA: TGTGCCAGCGGACAGGGAATCTACGAGCAGTACTTC. Residues: CASGQGIYEQYF.

There are a few counts of this clone. This chain joins TRBV6-5 and TRBJ2-2, with TRBD2 matching over 8 bases. With V trimmed by 7 bases and J by 5 bases, 3 bases remained unmatched. This CDR3 has 13 residues. Germline V CDR1 and CDR2: MNHEY, SVGAGI. CDR3 sequence reads: CASTGGGTGELFF. The CDR3 DNA reads as TGTGCCAGCACGGGCGGGGGGACCGGGGAGCTGTTTTTT.

The chain joins TRBV18 to TRBJ1-2; D gene unclear. V was trimmed by 2 bases and J by 4 bases, leaving 8 bases between them. The CDR3 has 13 amino acids. Per germline, CDR1 KGHSH and CDR2 LQKENI. The CDR3 sequence is CASSPTDGYGYTF. The CDR3 region has the DNA TGTGCCAGCTCACCAACAGACGGCTATGGCTACACCTTC.

The V gene is TRBV19, the J gene TRBJ2-1; 7 bases are a match to TRBD2. Germline CDR1 reads LNHDA; CDR2 reads SQIVND (reference sequence). This CDR3 comprises 16 residues. The V segment lost 6 bases and the J segment 0 bases; nucleotides outside the gene matches: 8. In nucleotides, the CDR3 is TGTGCCAGTAGGGACCCCGGGGGGAGCTCCTACAATGAGCAGTTCTTC. Translation gives CASRDPGGSSYNEQFF.

The rearrangement uses TRBV19 and TRBJ2-1; tentatively, D is TRBD2 (6 bases). CDR1 LNHDA and CDR2 SQIVND come from the germline V gene (reference sequence). This CDR3 contains 16 residues. The germline V and J ends were trimmed by 5 bases and 3 bases, with 17 bases remaining between them. CDR3 sequence (DNA): TGTGCCAGTAGTCTGAGGGGAGGAGAGGGCTACAATGAGCAGTTCTTC. This sequence encodes CASSLRGGEGYNEQFF.

The chain employs TRBV27 and TRBJ1-2; D remains unclear. The CDR3 consists of 11 residues. Between the trimmed V and J ends, which lost 6 bases and 1 base, there was a span of 3 bases. CDR1 is MNHEY and CDR2 is SMNVEV in the germline V gene (reference sequence). CDR3 in DNA: TGTGCCAGCAGGTATAACTATGGCTACACCTTC. This encodes CASRYNYGYTF.

The V call is TRBV5-8, the J call TRBJ1-6, with D perhaps TRBD1 (6 bases). Germline CDR1 SGHTS, CDR2 YDEGEE. This CDR3 is built from 13 residues. V gave up 8 bases and J gave up 3 bases, with 9 bases separating them. CDR3: CASYRVYNSPLHF. Here the CDR3 DNA reads TGTGCCAGTTACAGGGTCTATAATTCACCCCTCCACTTT.

This chain uses TRBV18 with TRBJ2-7; possibly TRBD1 for D (5 bases). This CDR3 is built from 12 residues. Looked up from germline, CDR1 is KGHSH and CDR2 is LQKENI. Trimming took off 3 bases at V and 4 bases at J, with 7 bases between the two ends. The CDR3 reads CASSPDIYEQYF. In DNA form, the CDR3 reads TGTGCCAGCTCACCGGACATTTACGAGCAGTACTTC.